This T cell receptor (beta chain) was profiled in a study of response to subunit inactivated influenza vaccine listed by TCRdb under 2018. In terms of the full investigation: The study used deep quantitative T cell receptor repertoire profiling to track responses to a trivalent subunit inactivated influenza vaccine. On the study overall, not on this receptor specifically: The authors proposed that each seasonal influenza vaccination may bring in only a limited number of new T cells.

This clonotype was seen a few times. Its binding antigen is unknown. Per-base qualities were not stored, and no clone one base away is much larger. Library construction relied on RT-PCR. These reads were obtained on an Illumina HiSeq 2500. TCRdb trimmed public reads at Q25 via fastp, called clones via MiXCR and kept in-frame beta chains. Rows are combined by CDR3 protein, so each entry shows the most common genes and DNA. In all, the sample holds some 800,000 distinct CDR3 sequences, and 21% of those were seen once. The biggest ten clones account for 10% of the sample. Sequencing was performed on PBMCs from blood, taken 4 to 6 days after vaccination. The receptor's source is a man aged 50 to 59 who received an inactivated influenza vaccine. Donor details come from another sample of the same person, matched by shared clones.

The CDR3 reads CASSLTIGKLIEKLFF. The DNA sequence reads TGTGCCAGCAGCCTGACCATAGGCAAGCTTATTGAAAAACTGTTTTTT. Recombination connected TRBV7-8 to TRBJ1-4; confidence is insufficient to name the D gene. Deletion took 5 bases off V and 7 bases off J, with a span of 20 bases between the germline ends. The CDR3 runs 16 residues from the cysteine to the phenylalanine. Only the CDR3 part of the read is kept: 48 bases, read in frame from the first base. From the germline V gene, CDR1 is SGHVS and CDR2 is FQNEAQ.